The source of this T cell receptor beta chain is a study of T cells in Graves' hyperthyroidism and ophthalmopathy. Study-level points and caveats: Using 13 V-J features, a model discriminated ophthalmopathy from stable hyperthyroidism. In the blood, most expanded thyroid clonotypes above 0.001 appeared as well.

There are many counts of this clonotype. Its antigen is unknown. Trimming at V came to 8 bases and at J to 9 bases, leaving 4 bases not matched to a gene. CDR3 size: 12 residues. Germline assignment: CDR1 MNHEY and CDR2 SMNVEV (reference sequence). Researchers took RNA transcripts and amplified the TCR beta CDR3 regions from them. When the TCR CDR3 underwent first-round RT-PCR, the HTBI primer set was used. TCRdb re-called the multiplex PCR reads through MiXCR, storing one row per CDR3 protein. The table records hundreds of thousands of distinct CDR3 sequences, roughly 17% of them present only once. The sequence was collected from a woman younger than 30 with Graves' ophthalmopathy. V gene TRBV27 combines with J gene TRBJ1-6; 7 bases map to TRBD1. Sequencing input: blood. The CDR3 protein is CASRDRSSPLHF. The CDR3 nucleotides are TGTGCCAGCCGGGACAGATCTTCACCCCTCCACTTT.